Below are 28 T cell receptor beta chains sequenced from a single sample in a study of blood T cell repertoires in COVID-19. The repertoire was sequenced with immunoSEQ multiplex PCR; TCRdb's copy has only in-frame clones and lacks some. The sample has some 190,000 clones, 80% seen once. Sequenced: PBMCs or T cells enriched from blood (not recorded which). These receptors originate from a man in his sixties who had been exposed to COVID-19.

The chain is built from TRBV4-1 and TRBJ1-4; D gene unclear. This CDR3 spans 14 amino acids. The V end was cut by 0 bases, the J end by 2 bases, with 4 bases between. Germline V gene sequence: CDR1 MGHRA, CDR2 YSYEKL. The CDR3 sequence is CASSQDLTNEKLFF. The CDR3 DNA reads TGCGCCAGCAGCCAAGATCTCACTAATGAAAAACTGTTTTTT.

The rearrangement uses TRBV19 and TRBJ2-3; unclear D gene. The V end was cut by 7 bases, the J end by 2 bases, with 16 bases between. This CDR3 comprises 15 residues. The germline V gene encodes CDR1 LNHDA and CDR2 SQIVND (reference sequence). CDR3 loop: CASTLTPAPTDTQYF. CDR3 nucleotide sequence: TGTGCCAGTACCCTGACTCCGGCACCCACAGATACGCAGTATTTT.

This clone was seen a few times. This chain joins TRBV2 and TRBJ2-6; a weak D match, TRBD1 (6 bases). Trimming pared 4 bases from V and 2 bases from J, leaving 6 bases between. Germline CDR1 is SNHLY and CDR2 is FYNNEI. There are 14 residues in the CDR3. The CDR3 reads CASSGTAGANVLTF. CDR3 coding DNA: TGTGCCAGCAGTGGGACAGCTGGGGCCAACGTCCTGACTTTC.

Written as DNA, the CDR3 is TGTGCCAGCAGACGACTAGCGGGAGGGAGCACAGATACGCAGTATTTT. The encoded protein is CASRRLAGGSTDTQYF. The chain joins TRBV2 to TRBJ2-3, with 14 bases matching TRBD2. The V and J ends lost 6 bases and 0 bases, in that order; junction bases with no gene match: 2. Germline values: CDR1 SNHLY, CDR2 FYNNEI. The CDR3 covers 16 residues.

The rearrangement uses TRBV27 and TRBJ2-7; perhaps TRBD2 as D (6 bases). CDR3 length equals 14 residues. With 3 bases removed from V and 5 bases from J, the gap between germline ends came to 14 bases. Looked up from germline, CDR1 is MNHEY and CDR2 is SMNVEV (reference sequence). CDR3 nucleotide sequence: TGTGCCAGCAGTTTTTTCGGGGGACCCCACGAGCAGTACTTC. Protein product: CASSFFGGPHEQYF.

This clone was seen only a few times. This chain uses TRBV6-5 with TRBJ2-7; TRBD1 is a possible D gene (6 bases). Germline V gene data show CDR1 as MNHEY and CDR2 as SVGAGI. V was trimmed by 3 bases and J by 6 bases, leaving 12 bases between them. CDR3 length: 13 amino acids. This chain's CDR3 is CASSYQGFGEQYF. CDR3 bases: TGTGCCAGCAGTTATCAGGGGTTCGGCGAGCAGTACTTC.

This clone was seen a single time. The V gene is TRBV24-1, the J gene TRBJ2-6; weak D call: TRBD1 (6 bases). Per the germline V gene, CDR1 is KGHDR and CDR2 is SFDVKD. The CDR3 runs to 15 residues. V was cut by 6 bases and J by 4 bases, with 12 bases left in between. CDR3 residues: CATSRQGSGANVLTF. The CDR3 DNA reads TGTGCCACCAGTCGGCAGGGGAGCGGGGCCAACGTCCTGACTTTC.

This rearrangement joins TRBV10-3 to TRBJ1-1; D is perhaps TRBD1 (6 bases). Trimming stripped 3 bases from V and 4 bases from J, with 15 bases between. The CDR3 has 15 amino acids. CDR1 and CDR2 from the germline V gene are ENHRY and SYGVKD. CDR3 amino acids: CAISEGLRGTTEAFF. CDR3 DNA: TGTGCCATCAGTGAAGGGTTGAGGGGGACCACTGAAGCTTTCTTT.

In its sample, this clone is medium-sized (0.01 to 0.1%). The V gene is TRBV10-2, the J gene TRBJ1-2; TRBD1 is a possible D gene (5 bases). Germline V gives CDR1 WSHSY, CDR2 SAAADI. Trimming removed 7 bases from V and 4 bases from J, with 10 bases in between. The CDR3 has 12 residues. The CDR3 loop reads CASTPGSYGYTF. DNA for the CDR3: TGCGCCAGCACCCCAGGGTCCTATGGCTACACCTTC.

The chain carries TRBV10-3 and TRBJ1-2, with 7 bases aligning to TRBD1. The length of the CDR3 is 11 residues. Germline lookup yields CDR1 ENHRY and CDR2 SYGVKD. V shed 8 bases and J 10 bases; nucleotides not matched to a gene: 7. CDR3 nucleotides: TGTGCCATCCGAGGACAGGCAGACTACACCTTC. This translates into CAIRGQADYTF.

A few counts support this clone. The chain recombines TRBV6-2 or TRBV6-3 with TRBJ2-1, with 9 bases fitting TRBD1. The J segment lost 4 bases and the V segment lost 5 bases, leaving 6 bases of the junction unmatched. This CDR3 is 15 amino acids long. Germline V gene sequence: CDR1 MNHEY, CDR2 SVGEGT. The CDR3 region has the DNA TGTGCCAGCAGTCCCTCCGGGACAGGGTACAATGAGCAGTTCTTC. It encodes CASSPSGTGYNEQFF.

This chain links TRBV12-3 or TRBV12-4 with TRBJ2-5; no definite D call. This CDR3 spans 13 amino acids. Between the trimmed V and J ends, which lost 3 bases and 1 base, there was a span of 6 bases. The chain's CDR3 is CASSFYIQETQYF. As DNA, the CDR3 is TGTGCCAGCAGTTTTTACATCCAAGAGACCCAGTACTTC.

V is TRBV6-5 and J is TRBJ2-1; TRBD2 agrees at 10 bases. V lost 0 bases to trimming and J lost 16 bases; unmatched junction nucleotides: 15. The CDR3 is 16 residues long. CDR1 is MNHEY, CDR2 SVGAGI, per germline. In DNA form, the CDR3 reads TGTGCCAGCAGTTACTCGACGCGACTAGCGGGCAGGAAATTTTTCTTC. Translating it yields CASSYSTRLAGRKFFF.

This chain uses TRBV28 with TRBJ1-4; the match to TRBD1 covers 7 bases. Per germline, CDR1 MDHEN and CDR2 SYDVKM. The junction had 4 bases not matched to a gene; V was cut back by 8 bases and J by 4 bases. CDR3 size: 13 residues. CDR3 residues: CASYDRDNEKLFF. The CDR3, as DNA: TGTGCCAGCTACGACAGGGATAATGAAAAACTGTTTTTT.

The table lists this clone with a few counts. The J gene is TRBJ2-3, the V gene TRBV24-1; D gene ambiguous. The germline CDR1 and CDR2 sequences are KGHDR and SFDVKD. V lost 0 bases and J lost 3, with 9 bases in between. The CDR3 totals 15 residues. CDR3 sequence reads: CATSDLSPETDTQYF. The DNA of the CDR3 is TGTGCCACCAGTGATTTGTCCCCCGAGACAGATACGCAGTATTTT.

The chain employs TRBV7-8 and TRBJ2-7; D unresolved. V was clipped by 2 bases and J by 4 bases, with 12 bases between them. Germline V gene lookup returns CDR1 SGHVS and CDR2 FQNEAQ. This CDR3 spans 14 amino acids. Here the CDR3 reads CASSLSAGKYEQYF. The CDR3 DNA follows: TGTGCCAGCAGCTTATCCGCAGGCAAATACGAGCAGTACTTC.

The genes are TRBV6-5 and TRBJ2-5, with D maybe TRBD2 (5 bases). Germline CDR1 MNHEY, CDR2 SVGAGI. CDR3 length equals 13 residues. V was cut by 5 bases and J by 4 bases, with 11 bases left in between. CDR3 coding DNA: TGTGCCAGCAGTCGAGGGTATTCAGAGACCCAGTACTTC. This codes for CASSRGYSETQYF.

The chain employs TRBV7-9 and TRBJ2-1, with 7 bases fitting TRBD1. V lost 5 bases and J lost 2; bases outside the gene matches: 9. Germline lookup yields CDR1 SEHNR and CDR2 FQNEAQ (reference sequence). The CDR3 totals 16 residues. The CDR3 coding sequence is TGTGCCAGCAGCCGACAACAGGGGAGCGCCTACAATGAGCAGTTCTTC. It yields the protein CASSRQQGSAYNEQFF.

The chain joins TRBV4-2 to TRBJ2-1, with TRBD2 matching 8 bases. This CDR3 is built from 13 residues. In germline, CDR1 is LGHNA, CDR2 YNFKEQ. J was trimmed by 9 bases and V by 8 bases; bases with no gene match: 9. CDR3 residues: CASGTVAGTEQFF. In DNA, the CDR3 is TGTGCCAGCGGGACCGTAGCGGGAACTGAGCAGTTCTTC.

The chain joins TRBV7-9 to TRBJ2-1; the D gene is possibly TRBD1 (5 bases). This CDR3 spans 13 amino acids. Per the germline V gene, CDR1 is SEHNR and CDR2 is FQNEAQ (reference sequence). Trimming removed 7 bases from V and 5 bases from J, with 12 bases in between. The CDR3 DNA reads as TGTGCCAGCAAAAAAGACAGCCACAATGAGCAGTTCTTC. Translated: CASKKDSHNEQFF. Drawing the rest from reference TRBV7-9 and TRBJ2-1, the complete variable domain is DTGVSQNPRHKITKRGQNVTFRCDPISEHNRLYWYRQTLGQGPEFLTYFQNEAQLEKSRLLSDRFSAERPKGSFSTLEIQRTEQGDSAMYLCASKKDSHNEQFFGPGTRLTVL.

This clone appeared a few times. CDR3 nucleotide sequence: TGTGCCAGCAGCTTGGGCGTAAGGACTAGCGGCACAGATACGCAGTATTTT. Translating gives CASSLGVRTSGTDTQYF. This chain uses TRBV5-4 with TRBJ2-3, with 9 positions matching TRBD2. CDR1 and CDR2 from the germline V gene are SGHNT and YYREEE (reference sequence). The J segment lost 1 base and the V segment lost 0 bases, leaving 6 bases of the junction unmatched. The CDR3 loop spans 17 amino acids.

The gene calls are TRBV11-2 and TRBJ2-7; D may be TRBD2 (6 bases). The CDR3 is 18 residues long. Trimming removed 5 bases from V and 1 base from J, with 24 bases in between. CDR1 is SGHAT and CDR2 is FQNNGV in the germline V gene. The CDR3 DNA reads TGTGCCAGCAGCCACGGGCAGCAAGATAGACTAGTTTCCTACGAGCAGTACTTC. Its protein is CASSHGQQDRLVSYEQYF. Variable domain in full (rest from reference TRBV11-2 and TRBJ2-7): EAGVAQSPRYKIIEKRQSVAFWCNPISGHATLYWYQQILGQGPKLLIQFQNNGVVDDSQLPKDRFSAERLKGVDSTLKIQPAKLEDSAVYLCASSHGQQDRLVSYEQYFGPGTRLTVT.

The chain combines TRBV9 with TRBJ1-2; 10 nucleotides agree with TRBD1. Looked up from germline, CDR1 is SGDLS and CDR2 is YYNGEE. Trimming cost V 2 bases and J 10 bases; bases outside gene matches: 8. CDR3 length equals 14 residues. The CDR3 DNA follows: TGTGCCAGCAGCGTTCTTGGACAGGGGGACTTCTACACCTTC. It codes for CASSVLGQGDFYTF.

This sequence joins TRBV29-1 and TRBJ2-2; 8 bases are a match to TRBD1. V shed 4 bases and J 4 bases; nucleotides not matched to a gene: 5. This CDR3 comprises 14 residues. The germline gives CDR1 SQVTM, CDR2 ANQGSEA. The DNA of the CDR3 is TGCAGCGTTGCCGACAGGGGCAGCACCGGGGAGCTGTTTTTT. It codes for CSVADRGSTGELFF.

The gene calls are TRBV4-3 and TRBJ1-1, with a tentative D call TRBD1 (5 bases). The CDR3 contains 13 residues. Trimming took off 4 bases at V and 5 bases at J, with 11 bases between the two ends. Germline V gives CDR1 LGHNA, CDR2 YSLEER. The CDR3 DNA is TGCGCCAGCAGCCCGCGGGGGAGGACTGAAGCTTTCTTT. This sequence encodes CASSPRGRTEAFF.

V is TRBV30 and J is TRBJ1-3; D gene unclear. Germline CDR1 and CDR2: GTSNPN and SVGIG (reference sequence). The CDR3 spans 13 residues. Trimming stripped 6 bases from V and 0 bases from J, with 9 bases between. The CDR3 reads CACLGSSGNTIYF. Written as DNA, the CDR3 is TGTGCCTGTCTGGGGAGCTCTGGAAACACCATATATTTT.

The chain joins TRBV6-4 to TRBJ1-6; 10 bases are shared with TRBD1. V was pared by 0 bases and J by 7 bases, with 0 bases of the junction left unmatched. Germline V gene sequence: CDR1 MRHNA, CDR2 SNTAGT. This CDR3 contains 15 residues. CDR3 sequence reads: CASSDSTGGNSPLHF. The DNA for the CDR3 is TGTGCCAGCAGTGACTCGACAGGGGGCAATTCACCCCTCCACTTT.

The rearrangement uses TRBV27 and TRBJ2-7; 11 bases are shared with TRBD2. The V gene end was trimmed by 3 bases and the J gene end by 6 bases; junction bases not matched to a gene: 7. This CDR3 spans 15 amino acids. Germline V gene lookup returns CDR1 MNHEY and CDR2 SMNVEV (reference sequence). CDR3 residues: CASSLVASGRFEQYF. CDR3 DNA: TGTGCCAGCAGTTTGGTCGCTAGCGGGAGGTTCGAGCAGTACTTC.